This T cell receptor beta chain came from a study of blood T cell repertoires in COVID-19. Here immunoSEQ multiplex PCR was the method, and the copy in TCRdb shows in-frame clones only, minus some. The table lists around 140,000 clones, 80% to 90% of them singletons. The sequencing input was PBMCs or T cells enriched from blood (not recorded which). The TCR originated in a man aged 35 to 55 with acute COVID-19.

Here the CDR3 DNA reads TGTGCCAGCAGTTTATCCCAGGGATTGATAGACACCTTC. This translates into CASSLSQGLIDTF. The chain joins TRBV12-3 or TRBV12-4 to TRBJ1-2, with a tentative D call TRBD1 (5 bases). V was trimmed by 2 bases and J by 12 bases, leaving 16 bases between them. This CDR3 has 13 residues.